The 22 T cell receptor beta chains presented below share a single source sample, sequenced in a study of shared clonotypes between healthy human individuals. Sequencing used immunoSEQ multiplex PCR; TCRdb keeps in-frame clones, though not all of them. The sample has 2,100,000 or so clones, approximately 96% seen once. Sequencing was done on a sample of naive CD4+ T cells sorted from blood. Subset defined: CD45RA+ positively selected. The origin of the receptors is a man younger than 30 in good health.

In regard to this clone: Other DNA sequences from this sample encode an identical CDR3 as well. The chain joins TRBV5-1 to TRBJ2-3; weak D call: TRBD1 (5 bases). Looked up from germline, CDR1 is SGHRS and CDR2 is YFSETQ. The V and J ends lost 2 bases and 2 bases respectively, with 9 bases between them. This CDR3 contains 14 residues. The CDR3 sequence is CASSLRQSTDTQYF. CDR3 nucleotide sequence: TGCGCCAGCAGCTTAAGACAGTCCACAGATACGCAGTATTTT.

The CDR3 reads CASSFQGAPTGELFF. CDR3 bases: TGTGCCAGCAGCTTTCAGGGGGCCCCCACCGGGGAGCTGTTTTTT. This chain links TRBV5-8 with TRBJ2-2; TRBD1 matches at 8 bases. CDR1 and CDR2 from the germline V gene are SGHTS and YDEGEE. V lost 2 bases, J lost 4 bases, and 4 bases stayed unmatched. CDR3 length equals 15 residues. Full variable domain (missing parts from reference TRBV5-8 and TRBJ2-2): EAGVTQSPTHLIKTRGQQATLRCSPISGHTSVYWYQQALGLGLQFLLWYDEGEERNRGNFPPRFSGRQFPNYSSELNVNALELEDSALYLCASSFQGAPTGELFFGEGSRLTVL.

The chain has TRBV19 and TRBJ2-7, with 10 positions matching TRBD2. The germline V gene encodes CDR1 LNHDA and CDR2 SQIVND (reference sequence). CDR3 size: 14 residues. V gave up 5 bases and J gave up 2 bases; unmatched junction bases: 3. CDR3: CASSLSGGAYEQYF. Written as DNA, the CDR3 is TGTGCCAGTAGTTTGAGCGGGGGGGCCTACGAGCAGTACTTC.

The chain links TRBV7-6 to TRBJ2-5, with unresolved D. The CDR3 loop spans 15 amino acids. Germline V gene lookup returns CDR1 SGHVS and CDR2 FNYEAQ. Trimming removed 1 base at V and 1 base at J, with 10 bases between. The CDR3 DNA follows: TGTGCCAGCAGCTTAGGCGCTACAGCCCAAGAGACCCAGTACTTC. It codes for CASSLGATAQETQYF.

This rearrangement joins TRBV4-3 to TRBJ2-3, with 7 nucleotides matching TRBD1. Losses at the gene ends were 0 bases for V and 5 bases for J; bases not matched to a gene: 5. Germline V gene sequence: CDR1 LGHNA, CDR2 YSLEER. The CDR3 runs 15 residues. The CDR3 DNA reads TGCGCCAGCAGCCAAGATAAGGGGGCGCAAGATACGCAGTATTTT. This translates into CASSQDKGAQDTQYF.

This chain connects TRBV5-1 to TRBJ2-7; 8 bases are shared with TRBD1. This CDR3 has 14 amino acids. V gave up 4 bases and J gave up 3 bases; unmatched junction bases: 6. Germline values: CDR1 SGHRS, CDR2 YFSETQ. The CDR3 DNA follows: TGCGCCAGCAGCCGACAGGACAGGGTCTACGAGCAGTACTTC. Its translation: CASSRQDRVYEQYF. The full variable domain, completed using reference TRBV5-1 and TRBJ2-7, is KAGVTQTPRYLIKTRGQQVTLSCSPISGHRSVSWYQQTPGQGLQFLFEYFSETQRNKGNFPGRFSGRQFSNSRSEMNVSTLELGDSALYLCASSRQDRVYEQYFGPGTRLTVT.

V is TRBV18 and J is TRBJ1-5, with D maybe TRBD1 (6 bases). The germline CDR1 and CDR2 sequences are KGHSH and LQKENI. This CDR3 is 15 amino acids long. V dropped 3 bases and J dropped 2 bases, with 11 bases sitting between them. The CDR3 coding sequence is TGTGCCAGCTCACCCCAGGGGCTGGGCAATCAGCCCCAGCATTTT. This translates into CASSPQGLGNQPQHF.

The rearrangement uses TRBV9 and TRBJ2-7; 7 bases line up with TRBD1. The CDR3 contains 15 residues. Germline trimming cut 3 bases from V and 1 base from J; bases unmatched to any gene: 7. Germline values: CDR1 SGDLS, CDR2 YYNGEE. CDR3 DNA sequence: TGTGCCAGCAGCGCCGAGGGACAGCCTTCCTACGAGCAGTACTTC. It is translated as CASSAEGQPSYEQYF.

CDR3 sequence (DNA): TGCGCCAGCAGCTCACAGGTACCTAATGAAAAACTGTTTTTT. This translates into CASSSQVPNEKLFF. The chain employs TRBV5-1 and TRBJ1-4; D may be TRBD1 (5 bases). In germline, CDR1 is SGHRS, CDR2 YFSETQ. V lost 3 bases and J 3 bases, leaving 9 bases between the germline ends. The CDR3 extends over 14 amino acids.

The rearrangement links TRBV2 to TRBJ2-3; D is possibly TRBD2 (5 bases). This CDR3 has 13 amino acids. The germline V gene encodes CDR1 SNHLY and CDR2 FYNNEI. V lost 8 bases and J 2 bases, leaving 11 bases between the germline ends. CDR3 DNA sequence: TGTGCCAGCCGGACTGGAGCCACAGATACGCAGTATTTT. Its protein is CASRTGATDTQYF.

This chain connects TRBV7-9 to TRBJ1-1, with TRBD1 matching over 10 bases. Unmatched junction bases numbered 12, after V lost 5 bases and J lost 3 bases. The germline gives CDR1 SEHNR, CDR2 FQNEAQ (reference sequence). The CDR3 loop spans 17 amino acids. The CDR3 region is CASSTGTGVFLDTEAFF. CDR3 sequence (DNA): TGTGCCAGCAGCACCGGGACAGGGGTTTTTCTGGACACTGAAGCTTTCTTT.

This clone has only one observation. V gene TRBV19 combines with J gene TRBJ2-2; possible D gene TRBD1, 6 bases. This CDR3 has 15 residues. Per the germline V gene, CDR1 is LNHDA and CDR2 is SQIVND (reference sequence). Trimming pared 6 bases from V and 6 bases from J, leaving 17 bases between. The CDR3 bases are TGTGCCAGTAGGCTTGGTACAGGGATCGCCGGGGAGCTGTTTTTT. Translation gives CASRLGTGIAGELFF. The variable domain in full, with the rest retrieved from reference TRBV19 and TRBJ2-2, is DGGITQSPKYLFRKEGQNVTLSCEQNLNHDAMYWYRQDPGQGLRLIYYSQIVNDFQKGDIAEGYSVSREKKESFPLTVTSAQKNPTAFYLCASRLGTGIAGELFFGEGSRLTVL.

This chain joins TRBV14 and TRBJ1-1; maybe TRBD1 (6 bases). V dropped 3 bases and J dropped 6 bases, with 11 bases sitting between them. Per the germline V gene, CDR1 is SGHDN and CDR2 is FVKESK. CDR3 length: 13 residues. Written as DNA, the CDR3 is TGTGCCAGCAGCCACACAGGGCTCCCTGAAGCTTTCTTT. This sequence encodes CASSHTGLPEAFF.

The chain uses TRBV7-2 and TRBJ1-5; 9 bases map to TRBD1. The V and J ends lost 3 bases and 6 bases, in that order; junction bases with no gene match: 6. Germline lookup yields CDR1 SGHTA and CDR2 FQGNSA. The CDR3 contains 15 residues. CDR3 DNA: TGTGCCAGCAGCTTGGAACAGGGGGCAATTCAGCCCCAGCATTTT. It codes for CASSLEQGAIQPQHF.

The genes are TRBV30 and TRBJ2-7; TRBD1 matches 8 bases. The CDR3 runs 14 residues. Per the germline V gene, CDR1 is GTSNPN and CDR2 is SVGIG (reference sequence). Trimming cost V 7 bases and J 6 bases; bases outside gene matches: 14. Here the CDR3 reads CALTRSGQEFEQYF. CDR3 DNA sequence: TGTGCCTTGACCCGCTCGGGACAGGAGTTCGAGCAGTACTTC.

V is TRBV5-1 and J is TRBJ2-2; D is unclear. The V end lost 1 base, the J end lost 1 base, and 8 bases lay between the germline ends. Germline V lookup: CDR1 SGHRS, CDR2 YFSETQ. This CDR3 region has 15 residues. DNA of the CDR3: TGCGCCAGCAGCTTGACTCATGGGAACACCGGGGAGCTGTTTTTT. This codes for CASSLTHGNTGELFF.

Notes on this clone: This sample includes further DNA sequences coding for the same CDR3. The chain links TRBV5-1 to TRBJ2-7; no reliable D call. The germline gives CDR1 SGHRS, CDR2 YFSETQ. V was shortened by 0 bases and J by 3 bases, with 10 bases between the two germline ends. There are 14 residues in the CDR3. For the CDR3, the DNA is TGCGCCAGCAGCTTGGAGGGCCAGTACTACGAGCAGTACTTC. Amino acids: CASSLEGQYYEQYF.

A single count supports this clone. The chain joins TRBV7-2 to TRBJ1-1, with no clear D. From germline, CDR1 is SGHTA and CDR2 FQGNSA. V lost 7 bases and J 0 bases, leaving 18 bases between the germline ends. The CDR3 length is 16 residues. The CDR3 is CASTPRVLMMNTEAFF. DNA of the CDR3: TGTGCCAGCACCCCGAGGGTTCTAATGATGAACACTGAAGCTTTCTTT.

Concerning this clone: This specimen includes other DNA sequences encoding the same CDR3. This chain uses TRBV18 with TRBJ2-5; D perhaps matches TRBD1 (6 bases). This CDR3 contains 13 residues. Trimming shortened V by 3 bases and J by 4 bases, and 9 bases separated the two germline ends. Germline V lookup: CDR1 KGHSH, CDR2 LQKENI. In DNA, the CDR3 is TGTGCCAGCTCACCCTTAGGGGGAGAGACCCAGTACTTC. Protein sequence: CASSPLGGETQYF.

The chain has TRBV30 and TRBJ2-5; 7 nucleotides align to TRBD1. This CDR3 region has 13 residues. Germline-derived CDR1 and CDR2 are GTSNPN and SVGIG (reference sequence). V gave up 3 bases and J gave up 5 bases; unmatched junction bases: 6. The CDR3 sequence: CAWRKGASETQYF. Written as DNA, the CDR3 is TGTGCCTGGAGAAAGGGGGCTTCGGAGACCCAGTACTTC.

This rearrangement joins TRBV28 to TRBJ2-7, with D perhaps TRBD1 or TRBD2 (5 bases each). The CDR3 is 13 amino acids. Trimming stripped 1 base from V and 6 bases from J, with 10 bases between. CDR1 is MDHEN, CDR2 SYDVKM, per germline. The CDR3 DNA reads TGTGCCAGCAGTTTATATGAGGGGAGCGAGCAGTACTTC. Amino acids: CASSLYEGSEQYF.

The rearrangement uses TRBV10-1 and TRBJ2-7; the D gene is possibly TRBD2 (7 bases). This CDR3 has 20 residues. In germline, CDR1 is WNHNN, CDR2 SYGVQD (reference sequence). V gave up 0 bases and J gave up 2 bases, with 26 bases separating them. The CDR3 coding sequence is TGCGCCAGCAGTGAGTCGAAGGAAGGGGGTAGGGGGGGTTTCCCCTACGAGCAGTACTTC. It yields the protein CASSESKEGGRGGFPYEQYF.